This T cell receptor (beta chain) was recorded in a study of blood T cells in healthy people across ages. A sample-barcoded 5' primer and a J-beta primer mix were used in a second PCR of roughly 7 to 11 cycles. TCRdb called the 5' RACE reads again in MiXCR, with one record for every CDR3 protein. Among over 1,500,000 distinct CDR3 sequences listed, less than 50% were seen once. General study results and limits: Possibly, changes in expanded clonotypes were confounded because donor CMV status was unknown.

Comment on this clonotype: Antigen: not known.

This CDR3 region has 16 residues. The V segment lost 0 bases and the J segment 8 bases; nucleotides outside the gene matches: 9. CDR1 and CDR2 (germline): LGHNA, YSLEER. The specimen was blood. The rearrangement joins TRBV4-3 to TRBJ2-1, with 8 bases lining up with TRBD2. The TCR comes from a woman in her forties in good health. CDR3 sequence reads: CASSQDLGTSVDEQFF. The CDR3 nucleotides read TGCGCCAGCAGCCAAGATCTGGGGACTAGTGTCGATGAGCAGTTCTTC.